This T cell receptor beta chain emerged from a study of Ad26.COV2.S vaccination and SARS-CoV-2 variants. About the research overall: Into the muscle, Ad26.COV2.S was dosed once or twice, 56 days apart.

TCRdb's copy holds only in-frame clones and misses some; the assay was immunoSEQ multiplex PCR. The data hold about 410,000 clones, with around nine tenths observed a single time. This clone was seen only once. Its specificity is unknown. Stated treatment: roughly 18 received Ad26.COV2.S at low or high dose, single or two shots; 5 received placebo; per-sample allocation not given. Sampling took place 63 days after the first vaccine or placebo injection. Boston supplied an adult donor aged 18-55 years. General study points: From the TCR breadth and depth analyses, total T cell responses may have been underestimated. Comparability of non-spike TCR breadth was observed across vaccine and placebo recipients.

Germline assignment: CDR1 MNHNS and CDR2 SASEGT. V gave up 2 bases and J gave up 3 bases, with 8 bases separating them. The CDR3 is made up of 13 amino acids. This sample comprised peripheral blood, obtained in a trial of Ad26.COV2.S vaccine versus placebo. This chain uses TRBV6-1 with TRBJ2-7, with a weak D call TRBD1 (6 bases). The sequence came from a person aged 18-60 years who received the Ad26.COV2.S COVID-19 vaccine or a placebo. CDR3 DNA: TGTGCCAGCAGTGAATGGGACATCTACGAGCAGTACTTC. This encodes CASSEWDIYEQYF.